The sequence of this T cell receptor (beta chain) was determined in a study of post-analysis software for immune sequencing data. Whole-study findings and limits: Relative to controls, patients had several TRBV segments at higher frequency, with TRBV5-6, TRBV5-1 and TRBV20-1 among these.

This clonotype was seen more than once but under ten times. As yet, its antigen is unknown. V shed 1 base and J 0 bases; nucleotides not matched to a gene: 12. The length of the CDR3 is 19 residues. Per germline, CDR1 SEHNR and CDR2 FQNEAQ (reference sequence). Unique molecular identifiers tagged the TCR beta cDNA libraries. It was from roughly 1.1 to 9.2 million T cells that some 470,000 cDNA molecules came. TCRdb passed the PCR reads through MiXCR, listing each CDR3 protein once. The repertoire has 380,000 or so distinct CDR3 sequences, less than 40% of them found once; the top ten carry under 15%. The sequence derives from a girl aged 5-17 years with multiple sclerosis. V is TRBV7-9 and J is TRBJ2-7, with 10 nucleotides matching TRBD1. What was sequenced was blood. The CDR3 DNA reads TGTGCCAGCAGCTTAGAGGGACAGGGGCGACCTTCTAGCTCCTACGAGCAGTACTTC. Translated: CASSLEGQGRPSSSYEQYF.